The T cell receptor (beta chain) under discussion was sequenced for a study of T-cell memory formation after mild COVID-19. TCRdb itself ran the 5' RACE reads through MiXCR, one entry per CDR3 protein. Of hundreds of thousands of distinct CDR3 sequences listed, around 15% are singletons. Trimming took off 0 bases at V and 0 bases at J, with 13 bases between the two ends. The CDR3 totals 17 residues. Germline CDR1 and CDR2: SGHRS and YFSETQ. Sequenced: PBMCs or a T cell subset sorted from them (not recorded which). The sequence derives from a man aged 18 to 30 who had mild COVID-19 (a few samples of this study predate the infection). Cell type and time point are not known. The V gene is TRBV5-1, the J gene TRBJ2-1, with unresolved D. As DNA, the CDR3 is TGCGCCAGCAGCTTGGCCCCAGTACTAAGCTCCTACAATGAGCAGTTCTTC. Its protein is CASSLAPVLSSYNEQFF.